This record concerns one TCR beta chain sequence. Its antigen is undetermined. Samples were assayed with immunoSEQ v3.0 at survey level. TCRdb's copy holds only in-frame clones and misses some; the assay was immunoSEQ multiplex PCR. The repertoire has tens of thousands of clones, about four fifths of them found once; the top ten carry 3% to 3.5%. The sample comes from a study of long-term antiretroviral therapy in people with HIV. General study results and limits: Controls exceeded HIV repertoires in CDR3 length range. ART preceded a rise in diversity that nonetheless stayed lower than in transplant donor controls. Information on adherence to ART, viral resistance or therapy changes was unavailable.

Germline V lookup: CDR1 SGHRS, CDR2 YFSETQ. Deletions cut 0 bases from V and 7 bases from J, with 14 bases between. This CDR3 contains 15 residues. Clinicians in the United States treated all participants with HIV. Specimen: unsorted PBMCs, collected 3 years after starting antiretroviral therapy. The sequence derives from a man over 45 with HIV. The V call is TRBV5-1, the J call TRBJ2-1; D not resolved. The chain's CDR3 is CASSLGSPTTNEQFF. The DNA for the CDR3 is TGCGCCAGCAGCTTGGGAAGTCCCACTACAAATGAGCAGTTCTTC.